This paragraph reports one TCR beta chain. Its antigen is not known. The entry originates in a study of T cell responses to AZD1222 COVID-19 vaccine. Study information: Second doses at about 4 or about 12 weeks were pooled. Study results and limitations: Nearly half of spike-specific TCRs reportedly target unmutated variant regions. Dominant CD4 TCR responses targeted spike regions 160-218 and 743-854.

The protocol was immunoSEQ multiplex PCR, while the TCRdb copy is restricted to in-frame clones and leaves out a portion. This table has over 85,000 clones, roughly nine tenths appearing once. The germline gives CDR1 SGHNT, CDR2 YYREEE (reference sequence). The J segment lost 3 bases and the V segment lost 3 bases, leaving 5 bases of the junction unmatched. This CDR3 contains 15 residues. The sample here was peripheral blood, taken on day 0 of AZD1222 vaccination. The clonotype comes from an adult in good health. V and J are TRBV5-4 and TRBJ2-1, with 8 bases aligning to TRBD2. CDR3 amino acids: CASSSGSGSYNEQFF. DNA for the CDR3: TGTGCCAGCAGCTCGGGAAGCGGGAGCTACAATGAGCAGTTCTTC. Together with reference TRBV5-4 and TRBJ2-1, the CDR3 gives the full variable domain: ETGVTQSPTHLIKTRGQQVTLRCSSQSGHNTVSWYQQALGQGPQFIFQYYREEENGRGNFPPRFSGLQFPNYSSELNVNALELDDSALYLCASSSGSGSYNEQFFGPGTRLTVL.